This T cell receptor beta chain was sequenced during a study of T cells in Graves' hyperthyroidism and ophthalmopathy (dated by TCRdb to between 2017 and 2020). Background for the entire study: Peripheral blood samples were taken at initial diagnosis, before any treatment was given. To identify TCR V-J signatures that set the groups apart, the researchers used a discovery cohort of approximately 98 patients, made up of under 50 with Graves' ophthalmopathy and some 55 with stable Graves' hyperthyroidism. An independent validation cohort of 18 to 20 hyperthyroidism patients and approximately 17 patients who later progressed to ophthalmopathy tested prospective prediction of ophthalmopathy. For training and testing, the 100 or so patients in the discovery cohort were randomly divided in a 7:3 ratio. In addition, the study compared T-cell repertoires in thyroid tissue and in blood from roughly six Graves' hyperthyroidism patients. After sampling, hyperthyroidism patients received methimazole starting at 30 mg daily, and ophthalmopathy patients received high-dose intravenous methylprednisolone. TCR Vbeta CDR3 sequencing of approximately 140 peripheral blood samples (roughly 41 ophthalmopathy, roughly 72 hyperthyroidism and 17 progressor patients) is reported in the paper.

In the ophthalmopathy patients, disease was moderately to severely active, with a Clinical Activity Score of 3 or more, a NOSPECS grade of 4 or more, and a duration of less than 3 months. Exclusion was applied to patients with uncontrolled infections, other autoimmune diseases, pregnancy or lactation. Clinical symptoms, serum thyroxine and TRAb, thyroid ultrasound, and orbital computed tomography formed the basis for the diagnoses. Ficoll-Paque density gradient centrifugation was used to isolate PBMCs from approximately 11 ml of fresh peripheral blood. Total RNA was extracted using Trizol reagent, and RNA quality was assessed on an Agilent 2100 Bioanalyzer. The TCR beta CDR3 regions were amplified from RNA transcripts. A first-round RT-PCR of the TCR CDR3 used the HTBI primer set with the Qiagen OneStep RT-PCR kit. Libraries were constructed in a second round of multiplex PCR, after which size selection and purification were carried out. Paired-end sequencing of the libraries was performed with 100 bp reads on an Illumina HiSeq2000. The original pipeline was this. SOAPnuke was used to process the raw data, with reads discarded if the reads contained adapters or uncalled bases, had a mean Phred below 15, or lacked an exact constant-primer or identifier match. COPE v1.2.5 was used to merge high-quality paired reads, and clonotypes were defined as unique nucleotide sequences. MiTCR v1.1 was used to align the clonotypes against IMGT TRBV, TRBD and TRBJ reference segments. The analysis included only V-J combinations with a frequency above 0.0001, which together covered 99% to 99.2% of the repertoires. A TCS score was defined as the ratio between F50 (clonal expansion) and ExV (chaos), using BLOSUM62-based TCRdist between CDR3 peptides within each V-J. Welch's t-statistics and random forest reduced 500 to 550 V-J features to around 14, which were used in a naive Bayes classifier (R e1071). The raw public reads went through TCRdb reprocessing: fastp at Q25, MiXCR clone calling, in-frame beta chains kept. CDR3 protein duplicates are merged, each entry listing the most common genes and DNA. The V and J calls come from TCRdb's annotation, not from the publication. For this sample there are 330,000 or so distinct CDR3 sequences; about 19% appear just once. 39% of the sample rests with the top ten.

V sheds 4 bases and J sheds 8 bases, leaving 12 bases between their ends. From the germline V gene, CDR1 is SQVTM and CDR2 is ANQGSEA. The CDR3 runs 13 residues from the cysteine to the phenylalanine. The CDR3 DNA has 39 bases and is translated from base 1. About this clonotype itself: The target of this receptor is not known. Nothing much larger sits one base from this clone, and base qualities are not available.

General findings and caveats noted by the study authors: Blood samples also contained most of the expanded thyroid clonotypes (frequency above 0.001), which suggests that blood repertoires may reflect thyroid immune responses. In validation, the model predicted progression to ophthalmopathy a median of approximately 6.6 months before onset, with over 60% sensitivity and around 76% specificity. Ophthalmopathy was separated from stable hyperthyroidism by a 13 V-J signature model, with just over 85% sensitivity and roughly 84% specificity obtained in cross-validation and 80%/75% obtained in testing. Sample size was not statistically predetermined, and blinding of investigators to group allocation was not performed.

Recombination linked TRBV29-1 to TRBJ1-6; the D segment cannot be called with confidence. Source material: blood. The receptor's source is a man aged 50 or older with Graves' ophthalmopathy. The CDR3 here reads CSVAAELDSPLHF. At the DNA level, the sequence is TGCAGCGTTGCGGCAGAATTGGATTCACCCCTCCACTTT. Reference TRBV29-1 and TRBJ1-6 genes cover what lies past the CDR3, so the full variable domain is SAVISQKPSRDICQRGTSLTIQCQVDSQVTMMFWYRQQPGQSLTLIATANQGSEATYESGFVIDKFPISRPNLTFSTLTVSNMSPEDSSIYLCSVAAELDSPLHFGNGTRLTVT.